Below, 2 T cell receptor beta chains from the same sample are listed, as sequenced in a study of cytomegalovirus exposure and HLA in healthy donors (dated by TCRdb to the late 2010s). Preparation of the library involved the immunoSEQ multiplex PCR assay. For the multiplex PCR, a mixture combining 60 forward primers for TCR Vbeta segments and 13 reverse primers for TCR Jbeta segments was used. TCRdb retrieved this table from immuneACCESS and kept in-frame rearrangements only. Not all clones are present; in checked studies, unresolved V genes account for under half, and no reason is known for the remainder. Here the sample has 150,000 or so clones; almost 80% occur a single time. The ten largest clones add up to approximately 1.2% of the sample. Sequenced material: PBMCs. These receptors originate from a man younger than 45 in good health and CMV-seronegative.

The chain has TRBV5-8 and TRBJ2-4, with 9 bases aligning to TRBD1. Germline V lookup: CDR1 SGHTS, CDR2 YDEGEE. The CDR3 covers 15 residues. V was pared by 5 bases and J by 7 bases, with 10 bases of the junction left unmatched. The CDR3 loop reads CASRIQGARVNIQYF. The CDR3 coding sequence is TGTGCCAGCAGGATACAGGGGGCGCGGGTCAACATTCAGTACTTC.

V usage is TRBV6-1 and J usage is TRBJ2-7; 7 bases align to TRBD1. The CDR3 is 14 amino acids. J lost 3 bases, V lost 8 bases, and 10 bases had no gene match. Germline CDR1 and CDR2: MNHNS and SASEGT. For the CDR3, the DNA is TGTGCCAGCCGAACGGGGACAGACATCTACGAGCAGTACTTC. Its protein product is CASRTGTDIYEQYF.